These T cell receptor beta chains were read from a single sample in a study of technical replicates of blood from four donors. Using immunoSEQ multiplex PCR, the repertoire was profiled, and TCRdb retains in-frame clones only, with some absent. The sample lists roughly 80,000 clones, approximately 91% occurring once. Sequences were obtained from T cells isolated from PBMCs. The receptors were gathered from a human donor in good health. Both conserved end residues are part of each CDR3. A D gene is named only where the DNA matches it firmly. Clone size, where shown, is once, few, many, or a class for clones that have expanded.

>NA|TRBV30|TRBJ2-1|12|NA
CAWSVSGNEQFF
TGTGCCTGGAGTGTCTCCGGTAATGAGCAGTTCTTC
>once|TRBV28|TRBJ2-3|15|NA
CASSFYRRGTDTQYF
TGTGCCAGCAGTTTCTACAGGAGGGGCACAGATACGCAGTATTTT
>NA|TRBV18|TRBJ1-3|15|NA
CASSVSTGAGNTIYF
TGTGCCAGCTCAGTGTCAACGGGAGCTGGAAACACCATATATTTT
>once|TRBV9|TRBJ2-7|13|NA
CASSVTGEAEQYF
TGTGCCAGCAGCGTAACAGGGGAGGCCGAGCAGTACTTC
>once|TRBV29-1|TRBJ2-7|12|NA
CSYGTNSYEQYF
TGCAGCTACGGGACAAACTCCTACGAGCAGTACTTC
>NA|TRBV9|TRBJ2-3|11|NA
CASSATDTQYF
TGTGCCAGCAGCGCTACAGATACGCAGTATTTT
>NA|TRBV7-8|TRBJ2-7|14|TRBD1
CASSAGTGLREQYF
TGTGCCAGCAGCGCCGGGACAGGGCTCAGGGAGCAGTACTTC
>NA|TRBV9|TRBJ1-1|17|NA
CASSVDSGRLMNTEAFF
TGTGCCAGCAGCGTAGACTCAGGGCGGCTCATGAACACTGAAGCTTTCTTT
>NA|TRBV27|TRBJ2-1|18|TRBD1
CASSPLSTGPRLINEQFF
TGTGCCAGCAGTCCCCTGTCGACAGGGCCAAGGTTAATAAATGAGCAGTTCTTC
>NA|TRBV2|TRBJ2-7|14|NA
CASFLGSRFDEQYF
TGTGCCTCCTTTTTGGGCAGCCGGTTCGACGAGCAGTACTTC
>NA|TRBV11-2|TRBJ2-7|12|NA
CASSPPGDEQYF
TGTGCCAGCAGCCCCCCCGGAGACGAGCAGTACTTC
>NA|TRBV5-1|TRBJ1-2|13|NA
CASSLGDSYGYTF
TGCGCCAGCAGCTTGGGAGACAGTTATGGCTACACCTTC
>NA|TRBV4-3|TRBJ2-1|16|TRBD2
CASSQDGAGGIYEQFF
TGCGCCAGCAGCCAAGATGGAGCGGGAGGTATCTATGAGCAGTTCTTC
>NA|TRBV10-3|TRBJ2-7|13|TRBD1
CAARQGLGYEQYF
TGTGCCGCCCGACAGGGTCTGGGGTACGAGCAGTACTTC
>NA|TRBV19|TRBJ2-5|14|NA
CATSSHHMKETQYF
TGTGCCACCTCTTCCCACCACATGAAAGAGACCCAGTACTTC
>once|TRBV19|TRBJ1-1|13|NA
CASSMYTNTEAFF
TGTGCCAGTAGTATGTACACGAACACTGAAGCTTTCTTT
>NA|TRBV6-5|TRBJ2-5|13|NA
CASRGTPQETQYF
TGTGCCAGTCGAGGGACACCCCAAGAGACCCAGTACTTC
>NA|TRBV9|TRBJ2-3|14|NA
CASSVGIGTDTQYF
TGTGCCAGCAGCGTAGGTATTGGCACAGATACGCAGTATTTT
>once|TRBV9|TRBJ1-1|14|NA
CASSAQQGSTEAFF
TGTGCCAGCAGCGCACAACAGGGAAGCACTGAAGCTTTCTTT
>NA|TRBV4-2|TRBJ1-3|16|TRBD1
CASRQGQGAIGNTIYF
TGTGCCAGCAGACAAGGACAGGGGGCTATTGGAAACACCATATATTTT
>NA|TRBV2|TRBJ1-1|15|NA
CASSEVQGAYTEAFF
TGTGCCAGCAGTGAAGTGCAGGGTGCGTACACTGAAGCTTTCTTT
>NA|TRBV5-4|TRBJ2-7|12|TRBD2
CASSLASGEQYF
TGTGCCAGCAGCTTGGCTAGCGGCGAGCAGTACTTC
>NA|TRBV7-2|TRBJ2-7|14|NA
CASSLAQDFYEQYF
TGTGCCAGCAGCTTAGCGCAGGATTTCTACGAGCAGTACTTC
>few|TRBV7-9|TRBJ1-1|15|TRBD1
CASSLPGTVNTEAFF
TGTGCCAGCAGCTTACCCGGGACAGTGAACACTGAAGCTTTCTTT
>NA|TRBV6-5|TRBJ1-5|13|NA
CASRREGNQPQHF
TGTGCCAGCAGAAGAGAAGGCAATCAGCCCCAGCATTTT
>few|TRBV10-1|TRBJ1-1|16|NA
CASSGIGQCKNTEAFF
TGCGCCAGCAGTGGGATAGGACAGTGCAAGAACACTGAAGCTTTCTTT
>NA|TRBV14|TRBJ2-1|15|TRBD1
CASRADRGPYNEQFF
TGTGCCAGCAGGGCGGACAGGGGGCCCTACAATGAGCAGTTCTTC
>NA|TRBV2|TRBJ1-4|17|TRBD1
CASRETGGLLGDEKLFF
TGTGCCAGCAGAGAAACAGGGGGCCTCCTTGGAGATGAAAAACTGTTTTTT
>NA|TRBV5-1|TRBJ1-4|13|NA
CASSADGEGKLFF
TGCGCCAGCAGCGCGGACGGGGAGGGAAAACTGTTTTTT
>NA|TRBV7-3|TRBJ2-7|15|TRBD2
CASGGQGTSYSEQYF
TGTGCCAGCGGGGGCCAGGGGACTAGTTACTCCGAGCAGTACTTC
>few|TRBV2|TRBJ1-5|12|NA
CASSDPYQPQHF
TGTGCCAGCAGTGACCCTTATCAGCCCCAGCATTTT
>NA|TRBV19|TRBJ1-4|15|TRBD1
CASSSPGTANEKLFF
TGTGCCAGTAGTTCACCCGGGACAGCTAATGAAAAACTGTTTTTT
>NA|TRBV23-1|TRBJ1-2|15|TRBD1
CATVRTEDRGYGYTF
TGCGCCACCGTACGAACTGAGGACAGGGGGTATGGCTACACCTTC
>NA|TRBV4-1|TRBJ2-3|18|NA
CASSQDRRLGHGTDTQYF
TGCGCCAGCAGCCAAGATCGGAGACTAGGACACGGCACAGATACGCAGTATTTT
>NA|TRBV29-1|TRBJ2-1|13|NA
CSVGTFIDNEQFF
TGCAGCGTTGGGACTTTTATCGACAATGAGCAGTTCTTC
>NA|TRBV6-6|TRBJ1-5|15|NA
CASSYSIDRGQPQHF
TGTGCCAGCAGTTACTCGATTGACCGGGGGCAGCCCCAGCATTTT
>NA|TRBV19|TRBJ1-2|14|NA
CATAADRANYGYTF
TGTGCCACGGCGGCGGACAGAGCTAACTATGGCTACACCTTC
>NA|TRBV11-3|TRBJ2-1|13|NA
CASSSLAGNEQFF
TGTGCCAGCAGCTCCTTGGCGGGGAATGAGCAGTTCTTC
>NA|TRBV29-1|TRBJ2-7|14|NA
CSVESGSGSYEQYF
TGCAGCGTTGAATCGGGTAGCGGTTCCTACGAGCAGTACTTC
>NA|TRBV10-3|TRBJ2-1|13|NA
CAIRPSEIDEQFF
TGTGCCATCAGGCCCTCGGAGATCGATGAGCAGTTCTTC
>NA|TRBV19|TRBJ2-7|16|TRBD2
CASSDPSGGSSYEQYF
TGTGCCAGTAGTGATCCTAGCGGGGGGTCCTCCTACGAGCAGTACTTC
>NA|TRBV19|TRBJ2-1|15|TRBD2
CASSIGAGVDNEQFF
TGTGCCAGTAGTATTGGAGCGGGAGTAGACAATGAGCAGTTCTTC
>few|TRBV9|TRBJ2-3|15|NA
CASSVRPGSTDTQYF
TGTGCCAGCAGCGTACGCCCAGGGAGCACAGATACGCAGTATTTT
>NA|TRBV16|TRBJ2-7|16|TRBD2
CASSPIEGLLTYEQYF
TGTGCCAGCAGTCCAATCGAGGGACTACTAACCTACGAGCAGTACTTC